These T cell receptor beta chains were read from a single sample in a study of human T cells and chemical hapten exposure. Via MiXCR, TCRdb re-called the 5' RACE reads, giving one row per CDR3 protein. The sample has approximately 110,000 distinct CDR3 sequences, approximately 19% seen once. Receptors originate from a human donor in good health. CDR3s include the opening cysteine and the closing phenylalanine or tryptophan. The order of the fields is D gene, clone size, CDR3 length, V gene, J gene, CDR3 DNA, CDR3 protein. D genes are given only for firm matches. Size is stated for part of the rows, as once, few or many counts, or as a class when the clone is expanded.

.	few	15	TRBV7-9	TRBJ1-1	TGTGCCAGCAGCCCAGAGGGACCCTACGAGGAGGGAGCTTTCTTT	CASSPEGPYEEGAFF
TRBD2	.	22	TRBV20-1	TRBJ2-3	TGCAGTGCTAGTGGAGCCCACCAGGCGGCTAGCGGACCCCCGATTAGCACAGATACGCAGTATTTT	CSASGAHQAASGPPISTDTQYF
.	.	14	TRBV18	TRBJ1-1	TGTGCCAGCTCACCACGGGCGGTGAACACTGAAGCTTTCTTT	CASSPRAVNTEAFF
TRBD1	few	14	TRBV29-1	TRBJ2-1	TGCAGCGTTGCGCCGGGCCCAGGGGGAAATGAGCAGTTCTTC	CSVAPGPGGNEQFF
.	many	12	TRBV27	TRBJ2-3	TGTGCCAGCAGTTCAGTAACGGGTACGCAGTATTTT	CASSSVTGTQYF
.	.	16	TRBV19	TRBJ2-3	TGTGCCAGTAGCCGCCCGACAGCGGTCAGCACAGATACGCAGTATTTT	CASSRPTAVSTDTQYF
TRBD1	.	17	TRBV5-1	TRBJ2-3	TGCGCTAGCAGCCCTACATTACAGGGGACCCCCACAGATACGCAGTATTTT	CASSPTLQGTPTDTQYF
.	.	14	TRBV12-3/TRBV12-4	TRBJ1-1	TGTGCCAGCAGTTACGGGAGGGGAAGCACTGAAGCTTTCTTT	CASSYGRGSTEAFF
TRBD1	few	15	TRBV5-1	TRBJ1-2	TGCGCCAGCAGCTTGGCACCGGGACAGGGAGATGGCTACACCTTC	CASSLAPGQGDGYTF
.	few	11	TRBV6-2/TRBV6-3	TRBJ2-2	TGTGCCAGCGGGAACACCGGGGAGCTGTTTTTT	CASGNTGELFF
.	few	13	TRBV20-1	TRBJ1-6	TGCAGTGCTAGAGAGACAGCGAATTCACCCCTCCACTTT	CSARETANSPLHF
.	few	18	TRBV10-3	TRBJ2-3	TGTGCCATCAGAGCCAGCCTCTCAACGGGAGAGTTCAAAGATACGCAGTATTTT	CAIRASLSTGEFKDTQYF
TRBD2	few	16	TRBV28	TRBJ2-3	TGTGCCAGCAGTATCATACTAGCGGGGTCCACAGATACGCAGTATTTT	CASSIILAGSTDTQYF
.	.	14	TRBV3-1	TRBJ1-2	TGTGCCAGCAGCCAAGTCGCCCCGCAGGGAGGCTACACCTTC	CASSQVAPQGGYTF
TRBD2	few	16	TRBV5-1	TRBJ2-3	TGCGCCAGCAGCTGGGGGACTAGCGGGAGTGCAGATACGCAGTATTTT	CASSWGTSGSADTQYF
.	few	17	TRBV2	TRBJ1-2	TGTGCCAGCAGTGAAAGAAAAGGGACCGCAAATAACTATGGCTACACCTTC	CASSERKGTANNYGYTF